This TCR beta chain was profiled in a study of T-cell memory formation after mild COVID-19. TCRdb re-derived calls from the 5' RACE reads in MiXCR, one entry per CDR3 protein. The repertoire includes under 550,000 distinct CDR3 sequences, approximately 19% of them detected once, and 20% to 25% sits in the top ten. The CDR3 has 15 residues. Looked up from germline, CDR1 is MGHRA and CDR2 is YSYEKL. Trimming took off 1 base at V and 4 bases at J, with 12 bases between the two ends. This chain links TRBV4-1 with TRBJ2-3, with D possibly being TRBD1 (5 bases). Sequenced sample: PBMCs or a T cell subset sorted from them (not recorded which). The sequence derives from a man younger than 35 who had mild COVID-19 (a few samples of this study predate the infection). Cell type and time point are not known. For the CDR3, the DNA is TGCGCCAGCAGCCAAGCGCAGACAGACTCAGATACGCAGTATTTT. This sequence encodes CASSQAQTDSDTQYF.